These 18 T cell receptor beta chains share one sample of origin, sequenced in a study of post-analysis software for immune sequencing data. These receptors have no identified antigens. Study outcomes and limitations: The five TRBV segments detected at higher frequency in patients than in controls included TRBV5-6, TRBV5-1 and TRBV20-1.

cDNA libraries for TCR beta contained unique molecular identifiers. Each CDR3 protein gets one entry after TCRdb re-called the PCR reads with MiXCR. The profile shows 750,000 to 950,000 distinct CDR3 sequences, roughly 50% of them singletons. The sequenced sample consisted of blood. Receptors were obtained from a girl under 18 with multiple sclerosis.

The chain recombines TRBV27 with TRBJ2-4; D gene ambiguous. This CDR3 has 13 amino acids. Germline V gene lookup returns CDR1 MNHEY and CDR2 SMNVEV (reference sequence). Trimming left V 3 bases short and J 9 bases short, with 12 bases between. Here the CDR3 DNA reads TGTGCCAGCAGTTTTGGGTCGGGCGGCATTCAGTACTTC. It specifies CASSFGSGGIQYF.

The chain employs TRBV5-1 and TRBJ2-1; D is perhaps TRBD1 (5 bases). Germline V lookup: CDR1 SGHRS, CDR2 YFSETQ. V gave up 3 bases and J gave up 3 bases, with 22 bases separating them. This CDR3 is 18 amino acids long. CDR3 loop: CASSSFVDRLFVYNEQFF. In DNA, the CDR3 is TGCGCCAGCAGCTCCTTTGTAGACAGACTCTTCGTCTACAATGAGCAGTTCTTC. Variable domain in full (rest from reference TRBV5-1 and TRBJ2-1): KAGVTQTPRYLIKTRGQQVTLSCSPISGHRSVSWYQQTPGQGLQFLFEYFSETQRNKGNFPGRFSGRQFSNSRSEMNVSTLELGDSALYLCASSSFVDRLFVYNEQFFGPGTRLTVL.

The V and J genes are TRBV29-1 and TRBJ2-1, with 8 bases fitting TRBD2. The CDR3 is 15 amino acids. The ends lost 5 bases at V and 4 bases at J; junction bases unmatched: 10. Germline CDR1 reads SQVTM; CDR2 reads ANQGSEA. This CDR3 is CSVWASGSSYNEQFF. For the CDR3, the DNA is TGCAGCGTTTGGGCCAGCGGGAGTTCGTACAATGAGCAGTTCTTC.

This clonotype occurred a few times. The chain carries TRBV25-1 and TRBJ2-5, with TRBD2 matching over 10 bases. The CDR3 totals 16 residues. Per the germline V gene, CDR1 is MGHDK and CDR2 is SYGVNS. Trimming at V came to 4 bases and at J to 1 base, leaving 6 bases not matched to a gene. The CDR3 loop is CASSGPGTSAQETQYF. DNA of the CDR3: TGTGCCAGCAGTGGCCCCGGGACTAGCGCCCAAGAGACCCAGTACTTC.

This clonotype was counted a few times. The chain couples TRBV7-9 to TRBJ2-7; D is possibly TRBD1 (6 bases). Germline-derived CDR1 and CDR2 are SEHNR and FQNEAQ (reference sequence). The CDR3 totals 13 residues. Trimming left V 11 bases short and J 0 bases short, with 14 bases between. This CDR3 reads CAFGQLPSYEQYF. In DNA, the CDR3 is TGTGCCTTCGGACAGCTTCCCTCCTACGAGCAGTACTTC.

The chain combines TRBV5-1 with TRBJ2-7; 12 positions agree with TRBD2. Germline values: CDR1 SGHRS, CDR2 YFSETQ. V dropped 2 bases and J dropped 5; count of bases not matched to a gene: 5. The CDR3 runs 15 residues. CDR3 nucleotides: TGCGCCAGCAGCTTCCGACTAGCGGGGGCGAACGAGCAGTACTTC. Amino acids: CASSFRLAGANEQYF.

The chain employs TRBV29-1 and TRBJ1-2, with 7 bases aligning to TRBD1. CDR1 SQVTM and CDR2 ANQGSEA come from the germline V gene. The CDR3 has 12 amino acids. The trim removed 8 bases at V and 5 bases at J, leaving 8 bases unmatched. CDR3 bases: TGCAGCTACCGGGACAGTATGTATGGCTACACCTTC. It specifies CSYRDSMYGYTF.

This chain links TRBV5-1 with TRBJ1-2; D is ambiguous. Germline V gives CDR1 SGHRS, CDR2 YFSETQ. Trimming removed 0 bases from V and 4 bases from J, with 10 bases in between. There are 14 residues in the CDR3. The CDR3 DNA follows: TGCGCCAGCAGCTTGGAGGGCAGACTCTATGGCTACACCTTC. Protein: CASSLEGRLYGYTF.

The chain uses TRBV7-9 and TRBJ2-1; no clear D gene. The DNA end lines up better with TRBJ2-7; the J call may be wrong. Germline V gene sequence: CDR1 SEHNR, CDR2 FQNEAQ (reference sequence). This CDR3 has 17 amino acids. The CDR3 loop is CASSLGTLRNRDYEQYF. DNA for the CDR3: TGTGCCAGCAGCTTAGGAACATTACGCAACCGAGACTACGAGCAGTACTTC.

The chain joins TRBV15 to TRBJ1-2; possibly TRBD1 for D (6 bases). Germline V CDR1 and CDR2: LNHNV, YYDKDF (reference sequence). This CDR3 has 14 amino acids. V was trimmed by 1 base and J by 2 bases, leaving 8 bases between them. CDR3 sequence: CATSRVTGNYGYTF. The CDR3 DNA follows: TGTGCCACCAGCAGAGTCACAGGGAACTATGGCTACACCTTC.

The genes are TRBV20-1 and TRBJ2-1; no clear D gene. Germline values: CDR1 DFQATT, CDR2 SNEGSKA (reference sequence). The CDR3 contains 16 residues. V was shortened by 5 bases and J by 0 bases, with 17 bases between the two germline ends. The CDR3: CSARRPTLSSYNEQFF. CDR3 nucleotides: TGCAGTGCTCGAAGACCTACCCTGAGCTCCTACAATGAGCAGTTCTTC.

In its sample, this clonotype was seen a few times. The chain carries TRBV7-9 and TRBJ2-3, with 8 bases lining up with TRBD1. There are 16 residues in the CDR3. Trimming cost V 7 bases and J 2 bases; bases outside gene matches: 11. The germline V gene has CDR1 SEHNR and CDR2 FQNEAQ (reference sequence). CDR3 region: CASNLADRGVTDTQYF. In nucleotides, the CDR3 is TGTGCCAGCAACCTCGCTGACAGGGGCGTCACAGATACGCAGTATTTT.

The CDR3 reads CSVASGRDQPQHF. The DNA of the CDR3 is TGCAGCGTTGCATCGGGACGGGATCAGCCCCAGCATTTT. This chain links TRBV29-1 with TRBJ1-5; tentative D call: TRBD1 (5 bases). V was shortened by 4 bases and J by 5 bases, with 12 bases between the two germline ends. The length of the CDR3 is 13 residues. Germline-derived CDR1 and CDR2 are SQVTM and ANQGSEA. The full variable domain, rest sourced from reference TRBV29-1 and TRBJ1-5, is SAVISQKPSRDICQRGTSLTIQCQVDSQVTMMFWYRQQPGQSLTLIATANQGSEATYESGFVIDKFPISRPNLTFSTLTVSNMSPEDSSIYLCSVASGRDQPQHFGDGTRLSIL.

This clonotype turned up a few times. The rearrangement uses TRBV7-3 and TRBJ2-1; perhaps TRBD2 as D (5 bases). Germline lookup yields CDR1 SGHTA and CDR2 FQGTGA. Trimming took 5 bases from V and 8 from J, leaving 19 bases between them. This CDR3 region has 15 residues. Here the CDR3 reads CASSETGLIIDEQFF. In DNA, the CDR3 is TGTGCCAGCAGCGAGACTGGACTGATTATAGATGAGCAGTTCTTC.

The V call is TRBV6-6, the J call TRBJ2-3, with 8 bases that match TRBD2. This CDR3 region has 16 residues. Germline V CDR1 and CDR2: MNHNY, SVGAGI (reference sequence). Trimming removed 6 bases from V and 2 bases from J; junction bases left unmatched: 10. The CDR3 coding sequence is TGTGCCAGCAGCTACGTTCTTAGCGGGGCCACAGATACGCAGTATTTT. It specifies CASSYVLSGATDTQYF.

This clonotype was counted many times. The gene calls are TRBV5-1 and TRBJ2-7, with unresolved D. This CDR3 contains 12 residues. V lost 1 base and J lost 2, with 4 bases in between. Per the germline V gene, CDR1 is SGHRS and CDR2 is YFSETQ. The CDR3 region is CASSLNAYEQYF. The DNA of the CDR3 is TGCGCCAGCAGCTTGAATGCCTACGAGCAGTACTTC.

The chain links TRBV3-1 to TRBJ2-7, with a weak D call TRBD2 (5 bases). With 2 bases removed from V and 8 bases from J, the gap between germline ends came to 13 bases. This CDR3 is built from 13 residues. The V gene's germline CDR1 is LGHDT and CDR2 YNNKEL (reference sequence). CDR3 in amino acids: CASSQRGIDKQYF. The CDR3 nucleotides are TGTGCCAGCAGCCAAAGAGGGATCGACAAGCAGTACTTC.

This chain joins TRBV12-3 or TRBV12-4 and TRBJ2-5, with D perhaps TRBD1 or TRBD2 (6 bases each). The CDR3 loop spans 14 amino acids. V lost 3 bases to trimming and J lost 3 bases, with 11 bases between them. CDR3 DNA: TGTGCCAGCAGTTTCCGGGGGCCGAAAGAGACCCAGTACTTC. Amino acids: CASSFRGPKETQYF.